A single sample is the source of the 14 T cell receptor beta chains below, sequenced in a study of blood T cells in healthy people across ages (dated by TCRdb to between 2015 and 2017). Libraries were prepared through 5' RACE. Data came from an Illumina HiSeq 2500. A second roughly 6 to 11 cycle PCR used a sample-barcoded 5' primer and a J-beta primer mix. TCRdb reran the public reads through fastp at Q25 and MiXCR, keeping productive beta chains. Rows with one shared CDR3 protein collapse into an entry with the most common genes and DNA. Recorded for this sample are just under 550,000 distinct CDR3 sequences; around 24% of them occurred a single time. Approximately 8.7% of the sample is taken by the ten largest. These data were also filed under a second study, of T cells of mothers and their children.

Sequencing was carried out using blood. The receptor source for this set is a boy younger than 18 in good health.

The rearrangement links TRBV4-1 to TRBJ1-1, with D possibly TRBD1 on 6 matching bases. The CDR3 length is 15 residues. The germline V gene encodes CDR1 MGHRA and CDR2 YSYEKL. Trimming pared 3 bases from V and 1 base from J, leaving 12 bases between. The CDR3 nucleotides read TGCGCCAGCAGCCATCTCCGGACAGCGAACACTGAAGCTTTCTTT. Protein sequence: CASSHLRTANTEAFF.

Only a few counts were recorded for this clonotype. The CDR3 here is CASSLEGDTGELFF. The CDR3 DNA is TGCGCCAGCAGCTTGGAAGGCGACACCGGGGAGCTGTTTTTT. The chain is built from TRBV5-1 and TRBJ2-2; the D is unclear. This CDR3 spans 14 amino acids. CDR1 SGHRS and CDR2 YFSETQ come from the germline V gene. V was cut by 0 bases and J by 3 bases, with 6 bases left in between.

V gene TRBV14 combines with J gene TRBJ2-7; possible D gene TRBD1, 5 bases. V dropped 3 bases and J dropped 2 bases, with 5 bases sitting between them. The CDR3 has 12 residues. In germline, CDR1 is SGHDN, CDR2 FVKESK. The CDR3 loop reads CASSQTAYEQYF. CDR3 DNA: TGTGCCAGCAGCCAGACAGCCTACGAGCAGTACTTC.

In its sample, this clonotype was seen a few times. DNA for the CDR3: TGTGCCAGCAGCACAGGGCAGTCGGGAAACACCATATATTTT. It translates to CASSTGQSGNTIYF. The V and J genes are TRBV5-4 and TRBJ1-3; the D gene is possibly TRBD1 (6 bases). Per germline, CDR1 SGHNT and CDR2 YYREEE (reference sequence). V lost 4 bases and J lost 4, with 12 bases in between. There are 14 residues in the CDR3. The full variable domain, rest sourced from reference TRBV5-4 and TRBJ1-3, is ETGVTQSPTHLIKTRGQQVTLRCSSQSGHNTVSWYQQALGQGPQFIFQYYREEENGRGNFPPRFSGLQFPNYSSELNVNALELDDSALYLCASSTGQSGNTIYFGEGSWLTVV.

The V gene is TRBV6-1, the J gene TRBJ2-5, with TRBD1 identical over 8 bases. Germline V gene data show CDR1 as MNHNS and CDR2 as SASEGT. Unmatched junction bases numbered 3, after V lost 7 bases and J lost 2 bases. The CDR3 length is 13 residues. CDR3 in amino acids: CASNYRGQETQYF. In DNA, the CDR3 is TGTGCCAGCAACTACAGGGGGCAAGAGACCCAGTACTTC.

This clonotype has a handful of counts. A single base separates this from a much larger clone, so it may be a read error. The V call is TRBV30, the J call TRBJ2-7; no clear D gene. From germline, CDR1 is GTSNPN and CDR2 SVGIG (reference sequence). The CDR3 loop spans 11 amino acids. The CDR3 DNA follows: TGTACCTGCGCGGCGGTGGGGGAGCAGTACTTC. Translation: CTCAAVGEQYF. Using reference TRBV30 and TRBJ2-7 for the parts outside the CDR3, the full variable domain is SQTIHQWPATLVQPVGSPLSLECTVEGTSNPNLYWYRQAAGRGLQLLFYSVGIGQISSEVPQNLSASRPQDRQFILSSKKLLLSDSGFYLCTCAAVGEQYFGPGTRLTVT.

This clonotype was counted only a few times. The chain combines TRBV28 with TRBJ2-5; a weak D match, TRBD2 (5 bases). Trimming shortened V by 3 bases and J by 2 bases, and 10 bases separated the two germline ends. The CDR3 has 14 amino acids. Germline V gene data show CDR1 as MDHEN and CDR2 as SYDVKM. The CDR3 DNA reads TGTGCCAGCAGTTTCAACGGGATACAAGAGACCCAGTACTTC. It is translated as CASSFNGIQETQYF.

The genes are TRBV11-2 and TRBJ2-2, with D maybe TRBD1 (5 bases). The CDR3 is 16 amino acids. Germline loops: CDR1 SGHAT, CDR2 FQNNGV. V gave up 0 bases and J gave up 3 bases, with 11 bases separating them. Written as DNA, the CDR3 is TGTGCCAGCAGCTTAGATAAAGGGGCCTACACCGGGGAGCTGTTTTTT. Translating gives CASSLDKGAYTGELFF.

V is TRBV11-2 and J is TRBJ1-3; 9 bases match TRBD1. J lost 4 bases, V lost 4 bases, and 20 bases had no gene match. CDR3 length equals 20 residues. The V gene's germline CDR1 is SGHAT and CDR2 FQNNGV. The CDR3 protein is CASSSPALAQGAARGNTIYF. The CDR3, as DNA: TGTGCCAGCAGCTCTCCAGCCCTCGCACAGGGGGCGGCAAGAGGAAACACCATATATTTT.

This chain links TRBV7-9 with TRBJ2-1, with 10 bases matching TRBD2. From germline, CDR1 is SEHNR and CDR2 FQNEAQ (reference sequence). The V and J ends lost 2 bases and 0 bases, in that order; junction bases with no gene match: 7. The length of the CDR3 is 18 residues. CDR3: CASSLPSGGLSSYNEQFF. In nucleotides, the CDR3 is TGTGCCAGCAGCTTACCTAGCGGGGGCCTCAGCTCCTACAATGAGCAGTTCTTC.

This chain connects TRBV28 to TRBJ2-5; D may be TRBD1 (5 bases). Matching the DNA end better, TRBJ2-7 makes the J call doubtful. The CDR3 loop spans 14 amino acids. CDR1 and CDR2 from the germline V gene are MDHEN and SYDVKM. The CDR3 spells CASRPAAGTYEQYF. The CDR3 DNA is TGTGCCAGCAGGCCCGCGGCAGGGACCTACGAGCAGTACTTC.

This clonotype occurred a few times. This chain connects TRBV9 to TRBJ1-6; TRBD1 matches 8 bases. J lost 8 bases, V lost 3 bases, and 7 bases had no gene match. In germline, CDR1 is SGDLS, CDR2 YYNGEE. This CDR3 spans 15 amino acids. DNA for the CDR3: TGTGCCAGCAGCGAGACAGGGGAAACGGATTCACCCCTCCACTTT. Translated, it gives CASSETGETDSPLHF.

The V gene is TRBV7-9, the J gene TRBJ1-2; no clear D gene. V lost 2 bases and J 8 bases, leaving 18 bases between the germline ends. CDR1 is SEHNR, CDR2 FQNEAQ, per germline (reference sequence). The CDR3 length is 15 residues. CDR3 protein: CASSLLSRRYGGYTF. CDR3 nucleotides: TGTGCCAGCAGCTTATTATCTAGGCGCTATGGAGGCTACACCTTC.

This clonotype was counted only a few times. The rearrangement links TRBV6-2 or TRBV6-3 to TRBJ2-5; D is tentatively TRBD1 or TRBD2 (5 bases each). The end of the DNA fits TRBJ2-7 better, so the J call may be wrong. Germline assignment: CDR1 MNHEY and CDR2 SVGEGT. The CDR3 loop spans 12 amino acids. CDR3 in DNA: TGTGCCACCACTGGGGGCTCCTACGAGCAGTACTTC. This codes for CATTGGSYEQYF.